This paragraph covers one T cell receptor beta chain sequence. This entry comes from a study of OX40 agonist ivuxolimab in advanced cancers. Repertoires were generated with immunoSEQ multiplex PCR, while TCRdb's copy carries only in-frame clones and drops some. The data show fewer than 55,000 clones, with roughly four fifths seen just once and about 1.5% held by the top ten. The TCR originated in an adult with an advanced solid tumor such as melanoma, head and neck, liver or kidney cancer. The source was CD4+ or CD8+ T cells sorted from blood, collected in a trial of the OX40 agonist ivuxolimab.

The CDR3 DNA is TGTGCCAGCAGCCACTCGTTAGGCAGGCCGGGCCCCCATGGCTACACCTTC. This gives the protein CASSHSLGRPGPHGYTF. The chain couples TRBV11-2 to TRBJ1-2; D is uncertain. Looked up from germline, CDR1 is SGHAT and CDR2 is FQNNGV. The CDR3 extends over 17 amino acids. Deletions cut 5 bases from V and 6 bases from J, with 25 bases between.